The 20 T cell receptor beta chains in this list originate from one sample, sequenced in a study of T cell changes during pregnancy in multiple sclerosis. Clones were read by immunoSEQ multiplex PCR, and TCRdb kept only the in-frame ones, dropping some. The table includes approximately 66,000 clones, 90% to 95% detected once. Here the sequenced sample was CD8+ T cells from peripheral blood mononuclear cells, taken before pregnancy. The receptors were sampled from a female donor with multiple sclerosis, enrolled in a pregnancy study.

The chain is built from TRBV5-6 and TRBJ2-2, with D possibly matching TRBD1 (6 bases). Trimming took 5 bases from V and 6 from J, leaving 11 bases between them. The length of the CDR3 is 13 residues. The germline gives CDR1 SGHDT, CDR2 YYEEEE. The CDR3 DNA is TGTGCCAGCAGACAGGGTGGGCCCGGGGAGCTGTTTTTT. It translates to CASRQGGPGELFF.

The chain's CDR3 is CASSGEEDYEQYF. CDR3 DNA: TGTGCCAGCAGTGGGGAGGAGGACTACGAGCAGTACTTC. The chain recombines TRBV2 with TRBJ2-7; a weak D match, TRBD2 (6 bases). The CDR3 is 13 residues long. From germline, CDR1 is SNHLY and CDR2 FYNNEI. The ends were cut back, 4 bases at V and 3 bases at J, with 10 bases in the middle.

V usage is TRBV2 and J usage is TRBJ1-1; D gene ambiguous. V dropped 8 bases and J dropped 1 base, with 14 bases sitting between them. The CDR3 is made up of 14 amino acids. The germline CDR1 and CDR2 sequences are SNHLY and FYNNEI. The CDR3 DNA follows: TGTGCCAGCCTTAGTGGAGGAGGGAACACTGAAGCTTTCTTT. This encodes CASLSGGGNTEAFF.

The CDR3 loop is CASSLREAGGPDTQYF. DNA for the CDR3: TGTGCCAGCAGCTTAAGAGAAGCGGGGGGGCCCGATACGCAGTATTTT. This chain links TRBV7-3 with TRBJ2-3, with 10 positions matching TRBD2. Unmatched junction bases numbered 7, after V lost 1 base and J lost 6 bases. Germline V gene data show CDR1 as SGHTA and CDR2 as FQGTGA. CDR3 length equals 16 residues.

V and J are TRBV19 and TRBJ1-2, with TRBD1 identical over 7 bases. The CDR3 is made up of 14 amino acids. Trimming at V came to 4 bases and at J to 4 bases, leaving 6 bases not matched to a gene. Per germline, CDR1 LNHDA and CDR2 SQIVND (reference sequence). CDR3 bases: TGTGCCAGTAGTACACTGGGACAGACCTATGGCTACACCTTC. The encoded protein is CASSTLGQTYGYTF.

The chain joins TRBV7-3 to TRBJ2-5, with D maybe TRBD2 (5 bases). The CDR3 is made up of 15 amino acids. Trimming stripped 1 base from V and 2 bases from J, with 11 bases between. The V gene's germline CDR1 is SGHTA and CDR2 FQGTGA. The CDR3 DNA follows: TGTGCCAGCAGCTTAAATGCGGGTCTACAAGAGACCCAGTACTTC. This sequence encodes CASSLNAGLQETQYF. Complete variable domain (other parts from reference TRBV7-3 and TRBJ2-5): GAGVSQTPSNKVTEKGKYVELRCDPISGHTALYWYRQSLGQGPEFLIYFQGTGAADDSGLPNDRFFAVRPEGSVSTLKIQRTERGDSAVYLCASSLNAGLQETQYFGPGTRLLVL.

The chain links TRBV19 to TRBJ1-2, with TRBD1 matching over 8 bases. The CDR3 covers 16 residues. The germline V gene encodes CDR1 LNHDA and CDR2 SQIVND (reference sequence). The V gene end was trimmed by 1 base and the J gene end by 7 bases; junction bases not matched to a gene: 11. The CDR3 protein is CASSIGTPAGTGGYTF. CDR3 sequence (DNA): TGTGCCAGTAGTATAGGGACTCCCGCCGGGACAGGTGGCTACACCTTC.

The J gene is TRBJ2-2, the V gene TRBV29-1; D perhaps matches TRBD1 (5 bases). Germline loops: CDR1 SQVTM, CDR2 ANQGSEA. V dropped 3 bases and J dropped 8 bases, with 16 bases sitting between them. The CDR3 runs 14 residues. The CDR3 DNA is TGCAGCGTTGAGGGGCTAGTCAGGTCGGGGGAGCTGTTTTTT. This encodes CSVEGLVRSGELFF.

The chain employs TRBV5-1 and TRBJ1-3; D unclear. Looked up from germline, CDR1 is SGHRS and CDR2 is YFSETQ. This CDR3 is 15 amino acids long. V lost 4 bases, J lost 0 bases, and 11 bases lay in between. CDR3 in amino acids: CASSQDSSSGNTIYF. In DNA form, the CDR3 reads TGCGCCAGCAGCCAAGACTCAAGCTCTGGAAACACCATATATTTT.

The V gene is TRBV5-1, the J gene TRBJ1-1, with TRBD1 as a possible D gene (6 bases). The CDR3 loop spans 14 amino acids. Germline CDR1 SGHRS, CDR2 YFSETQ. Trimming shortened V by 4 bases and J by 0 bases, and 10 bases separated the two germline ends. CDR3 nucleotide sequence: TGCGCCAGCAGCCTGGGGGCCCTGAACACTGAAGCTTTCTTT. It translates to CASSLGALNTEAFF.

V and J are TRBV5-6 and TRBJ2-4; D is perhaps TRBD2 (7 bases). Germline CDR1 and CDR2: SGHDT and YYEEEE. This CDR3 is 14 amino acids long. The V end was cut by 1 base, the J end by 9 bases, with 14 bases between. CDR3: CASSLRGALGIQYF. The CDR3 DNA reads TGTGCCAGCAGCTTGCGGGGGGCGTTGGGCATTCAGTACTTC.

The rearrangement joins TRBV13 to TRBJ1-2; D possibly corresponds to TRBD1 (5 bases). The CDR3 spans 15 residues. V dropped 3 bases and J dropped 0 bases, with 11 bases sitting between them. Germline CDR1 PRHDT, CDR2 FYEKMQ (reference sequence). The chain's CDR3 is CASSLEETANYGYTF. DNA of the CDR3: TGTGCCAGCAGCTTGGAAGAGACAGCTAACTATGGCTACACCTTC.

This clone was detected only a few times. The chain employs TRBV10-3 and TRBJ1-2; D is perhaps TRBD1 (5 bases). CDR1 is ENHRY, CDR2 SYGVKD, per germline. This CDR3 is 13 amino acids long. The V end lost 10 bases, the J end lost 3 bases, and 15 bases lay between the germline ends. This CDR3 reads CATTQGGDYGYTF. CDR3 DNA: TGTGCCACTACTCAGGGCGGTGACTATGGCTACACCTTC.

J is TRBJ2-1 and V is TRBV30, with 8 bases fitting TRBD2. The CDR3 length is 14 residues. Germline CDR1 reads GTSNPN; CDR2 reads SVGIG (reference sequence). Trimming took 2 bases from V and 8 from J; bases not matched to a gene: 8. The CDR3 DNA is TGTGCCTGGAGTTCGGGGGGGTCCACTCATGAGCAGTTCTTC. Residues: CAWSSGGSTHEQFF. Full variable domain (rest looked up from reference TRBV30 and TRBJ2-1): SQTIHQWPATLVQPVGSPLSLECTVEGTSNPNLYWYRQAAGRGLQLLFYSVGIGQISSEVPQNLSASRPQDRQFILSSKKLLLSDSGFYLCAWSSGGSTHEQFFGPGTRLTVL.

This sequence joins TRBV13 and TRBJ1-1, with 7 nucleotides matching TRBD1. With V trimmed by 5 bases and J by 2 bases, 8 bases remained unmatched. CDR1 is PRHDT and CDR2 is FYEKMQ in the germline V gene (reference sequence). This CDR3 has 15 residues. In nucleotides, the CDR3 is TGTGCCAGCAGCCCCCGGGACAGCTTTAACACTGAAGCTTTCTTT. Its translation is CASSPRDSFNTEAFF.

The CDR3 spells CASSELAGANVLTF. Written as DNA, the CDR3 is TGTGCCAGCAGTGAATTAGCTGGGGCCAACGTCCTGACTTTC. This rearrangement joins TRBV6-1 to TRBJ2-6; D is undetermined. The V gene's germline CDR1 is MNHNS and CDR2 SASEGT. CDR3 length: 14 amino acids. The V end lost 2 bases, the J end lost 2 bases, and 4 bases lay between the germline ends.

The CDR3 is CASSEGVTEQYF. The CDR3 region has the DNA TGTGCCAGCAGCGAGGGGGTTACCGAGCAGTACTTC. The chain combines TRBV5-4 with TRBJ2-7, with a possible D match to TRBD1 (6 bases). With 4 bases removed from V and 6 bases from J, the gap between germline ends came to 11 bases. This CDR3 has 12 residues. The germline V gene has CDR1 SGHNT and CDR2 YYREEE (reference sequence).

The chain employs TRBV29-1 and TRBJ2-7; D possibly corresponds to TRBD1 (6 bases). This CDR3 has 14 amino acids. V was clipped by 7 bases and J by 0 bases, with 16 bases between them. In germline, CDR1 is SQVTM, CDR2 ANQGSEA. The CDR3 DNA sequence: TGCAGCGCTACGACCTGGACAGACTCCTACGAGCAGTACTTC. Encoded protein: CSATTWTDSYEQYF.

The V gene is TRBV11-1, the J gene TRBJ1-2, with 11 bases lining up with TRBD1. Trimming cost V 5 bases and J 7 bases; bases outside gene matches: 6. The germline V gene encodes CDR1 SGHAT and CDR2 FQDESV (reference sequence). CDR3 size: 14 residues. CDR3 nucleotide sequence: TGTGCCAGCAGCCCAGGACAGGGGGCGCCTGGCTACACCTTC. As protein: CASSPGQGAPGYTF.

The chain combines TRBV4-1 with TRBJ1-2; D is unclear. Germline CDR1 is MGHRA and CDR2 is YSYEKL. V was clipped by 1 base and J by 0 bases, with 15 bases between them. The CDR3 has 17 amino acids. CDR3 bases: TGCGCCAGCAGCCAAGTTGCACTTGTGCCTCCTAACTATGGCTACACCTTC. Amino acids: CASSQVALVPPNYGYTF.